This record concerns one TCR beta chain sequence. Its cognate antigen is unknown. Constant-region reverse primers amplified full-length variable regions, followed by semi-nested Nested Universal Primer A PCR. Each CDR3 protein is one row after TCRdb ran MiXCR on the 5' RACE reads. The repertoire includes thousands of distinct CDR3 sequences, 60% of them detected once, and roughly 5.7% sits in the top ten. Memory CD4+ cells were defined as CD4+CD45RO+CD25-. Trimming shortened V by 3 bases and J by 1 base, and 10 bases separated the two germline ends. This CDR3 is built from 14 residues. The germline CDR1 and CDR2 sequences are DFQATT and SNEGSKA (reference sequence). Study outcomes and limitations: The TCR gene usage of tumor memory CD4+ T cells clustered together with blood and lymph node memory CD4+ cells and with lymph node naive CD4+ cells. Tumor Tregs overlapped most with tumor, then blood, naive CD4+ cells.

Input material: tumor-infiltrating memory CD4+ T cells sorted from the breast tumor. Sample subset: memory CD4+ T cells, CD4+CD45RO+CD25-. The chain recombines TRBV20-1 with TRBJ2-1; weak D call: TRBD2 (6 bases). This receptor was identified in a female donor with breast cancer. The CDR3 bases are TGCAGTGCTAGTTCCGGGAGATCCTACAATGAGCAGTTCTTC. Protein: CSASSGRSYNEQFF.